This entry lists 29 T cell receptor beta chains sequenced from one sample in a study of blood T cell repertoires in COVID-19. Sequencing was performed with immunoSEQ multiplex PCR; in TCRdb, only in-frame clones are kept and a portion is missing. This sample has about 440,000 clones; approximately 90% occur once, and the top ten carry roughly 4.3%. Sequenced sample: peripheral blood. The receptors originated from a woman aged 25 to 45 with acute or convalescent COVID-19.

The J gene is TRBJ2-5, the V gene TRBV20-1, with D tentatively TRBD2 (6 bases). This CDR3 comprises 13 residues. V was shortened by 3 bases and J by 4 bases, with 12 bases between the two germline ends. Germline assignment: CDR1 DFQATT and CDR2 SNEGSKA (reference sequence). The CDR3 region is CSASNGGRETQYF. The CDR3 coding sequence is TGCAGTGCTAGTAACGGGGGTCGAGAGACCCAGTACTTC.

The chain is built from TRBV15 and TRBJ2-3; a weak D match, TRBD2 (7 bases). V gave up 0 bases and J gave up 3 bases, with 13 bases separating them. CDR1 and CDR2 (germline): LNHNV, YYDKDF (reference sequence). The CDR3 totals 16 residues. CDR3 DNA sequence: TGTGCCACCAGCAGAGATAGGGGGGGCGCGACAGATACGCAGTATTTT. This translates into CATSRDRGGATDTQYF. The variable domain in full, with the rest retrieved from reference TRBV15 and TRBJ2-3, is DAMVIQNPRYQVTQFGKPVTLSCSQTLNHNVMYWYQQKSSQAPKLLFHYYDKDFNNEADTPDNFQSRRPNTSFCFLDIRSPGLGDTAMYLCATSRDRGGATDTQYFGPGTRLTVL.

To note about this clone: The identical CDR3 is also encoded by other nucleotide sequences in the sample. The V call is TRBV28, the J call TRBJ2-7; D remains ambiguous. Per germline, CDR1 MDHEN and CDR2 SYDVKM. The CDR3 has 12 amino acids. With 2 bases removed from V and 4 bases from J, the gap between germline ends came to 6 bases. The CDR3: CASSLPGYEQYF. The CDR3 coding sequence is TGTGCCAGCAGTTTACCCGGGTACGAGCAGTACTTC.

The chain uses TRBV27 and TRBJ1-2, with a tentative D call TRBD1 (6 bases). The CDR3 spans 15 residues. V was clipped by 0 bases and J by 6 bases, with 14 bases between them. Germline CDR1 is MNHEY and CDR2 is SMNVEV (reference sequence). This chain's CDR3 is CASSLSPYRDNGYTF. CDR3 nucleotide sequence: TGTGCCAGCAGTTTATCCCCGTACAGGGATAATGGCTACACCTTC.

The V and J genes are TRBV11-2 and TRBJ1-4; no firm D call. The CDR3 runs to 14 residues. Trimming took off 2 bases at V and 0 bases at J, with 4 bases between the two ends. Germline V gene lookup returns CDR1 SGHAT and CDR2 FQNNGV. The chain's CDR3 is CASSLSSTNEKLFF. The DNA for the CDR3 is TGTGCCAGCAGCTTAAGCTCAACTAATGAAAAACTGTTTTTT.

The CDR3 loop is CASSVADVRGADSNEQFF. The CDR3 region has the DNA TGTGCCAGCAGCGTAGCTGACGTTCGCGGGGCCGATTCCAATGAGCAGTTCTTC. The rearrangement links TRBV9 to TRBJ2-1; tentative D call: TRBD2 (6 bases). Trimming stripped 0 bases from V and 6 bases from J, with 22 bases between. Germline-derived CDR1 and CDR2 are SGDLS and YYNGEE. The CDR3 is 18 residues long.

This chain uses TRBV5-1 with TRBJ1-1; 7 nucleotides line up with TRBD1. The junction had 14 bases not matched to a gene; V was cut back by 4 bases and J by 5 bases. CDR1 is SGHRS, CDR2 YFSETQ, per germline. The CDR3 covers 16 residues. CDR3 protein: CASSGAAGQIGTEAFF. The CDR3 nucleotides are TGCGCCAGCAGCGGGGCGGCGGGACAGATAGGAACTGAAGCTTTCTTT.

V is TRBV12-3 or TRBV12-4 and J is TRBJ2-7; D unclear. The CDR3 spans 10 residues. V gave up 8 bases and J gave up 3 bases, with 5 bases separating them. The chain's CDR3 is CASPHYEQYF. The CDR3 DNA reads TGTGCCAGCCCACACTACGAGCAGTACTTC.

This clone was seen once. This rearrangement joins TRBV28 to TRBJ1-4, with D maybe TRBD1 (5 bases). Per germline, CDR1 MDHEN and CDR2 SYDVKM. V dropped 8 bases and J dropped 8 bases, with 15 bases sitting between them. The CDR3 consists of 13 residues. CDR3 region: CASGQGGREKLFF. The CDR3 coding sequence is TGTGCCAGCGGGCAGGGAGGAAGAGAAAAACTGTTTTTT.

The chain is built from TRBV5-6 and TRBJ2-7; D might be TRBD1 (6 bases). Germline CDR1 SGHDT, CDR2 YYEEEE. The CDR3 sequence is 11 residues long. V was cut by 7 bases and J by 9 bases, with 14 bases left in between. As DNA, the CDR3 is TGTGCCAGCGGGGGCCCTACGGGGCAGTACTTC. This translates into CASGGPTGQYF.

The V call is TRBV5-1, the J call TRBJ2-3, with TRBD2 identical over 15 bases. V gave up 7 bases and J gave up 5 bases; unmatched junction bases: 8. Germline V gives CDR1 SGHRS, CDR2 YFSETQ. CDR3 length: 16 residues. The CDR3 sequence is CASGRTSGGARDTQYF. In nucleotides, the CDR3 is TGCGCCAGCGGTAGGACTAGCGGGGGGGCAAGAGATACGCAGTATTTT.

The V gene is TRBV15, the J gene TRBJ2-1; D call uncertain. V was cut by 9 bases and J by 3 bases, with 36 bases left in between. The CDR3 contains 21 residues. CDR1 and CDR2 (germline): LNHNV, YYDKDF (reference sequence). The CDR3 sequence is CATSLPFWSGGERSLYNEQFF. Here the CDR3 DNA reads TGTGCCACGAGTCTCCCGTTTTGGAGTGGTGGCGAGAGATCCCTCTACAATGAGCAGTTCTTC.

The V call is TRBV7-9, the J call TRBJ2-3; the match to TRBD2 covers 10 bases. With V trimmed by 0 bases and J by 1 base, 1 base remained unmatched. Germline lookup yields CDR1 SEHNR and CDR2 FQNEAQ (reference sequence). This CDR3 spans 16 amino acids. The DNA for the CDR3 is TGTGCCAGCAGCTTAGCTACTAGCGGGGGCACAGATACGCAGTATTTT. This sequence encodes CASSLATSGGTDTQYF.

In the case of this clone: The sample holds other DNA sequences that translate to the same CDR3. The chain recombines TRBV7-6 with TRBJ2-1; 8 bases match TRBD2. CDR1 is SGHVS, CDR2 FNYEAQ, per germline. CDR3 size: 16 residues. Losses at the gene ends were 5 bases for V and 4 bases for J; bases not matched to a gene: 10. The CDR3, as DNA: TGTGCCAGCAGCCCCAACAGCGGGGGCCTTTACAATGAGCAGTTCTTC. Encoded protein: CASSPNSGGLYNEQFF.

This chain links TRBV9 with TRBJ2-2; TRBD2 agrees at 7 bases. Losses at the gene ends were 0 bases for V and 3 bases for J; bases not matched to a gene: 2. From germline, CDR1 is SGDLS and CDR2 YYNGEE. The length of the CDR3 is 15 residues. The CDR3 DNA reads as TGTGCCAGCAGCGTAGTGGGGGGGGACACCGGGGAGCTGTTTTTT. It is translated as CASSVVGGDTGELFF.

The genes are TRBV7-9 and TRBJ1-1, with 8 positions matching TRBD1. The V gene end was trimmed by 4 bases and the J gene end by 5 bases; junction bases not matched to a gene: 9. The CDR3 loop spans 15 amino acids. Germline V gene data show CDR1 as SEHNR and CDR2 as FQNEAQ (reference sequence). This CDR3 reads CASSWDRRVSTEAFF. CDR3 nucleotide sequence: TGTGCCAGCAGCTGGGACAGGCGGGTCTCTACTGAAGCTTTCTTT.

The gene calls are TRBV28 and TRBJ2-3, with D possibly being TRBD2 (5 bases). V was cut by 8 bases and J by 0 bases, with 6 bases left in between. CDR3 size: 12 residues. Germline CDR1 is MDHEN and CDR2 is SYDVKM. This CDR3 reads CASAGSTDTQYF. For the CDR3, the DNA is TGTGCCAGCGCGGGCAGCACAGATACGCAGTATTTT.

This CDR3 is CASSQVALAGEGETQYF. CDR3 in DNA: TGCGCCAGCAGCCAAGTGGCTCTAGCGGGGGAGGGAGAGACCCAGTACTTC. The rearrangement links TRBV4-1 to TRBJ2-5; the match to TRBD2 covers 10 bases. The CDR3 length is 17 residues. Germline CDR1 MGHRA, CDR2 YSYEKL. The V and J ends lost 1 base and 4 bases, in that order; junction bases with no gene match: 9.

The gene calls are TRBV3-1 (or the pseudogene TRBV3-2) and TRBJ2-1; 8 bases align to TRBD2. With V trimmed by 4 bases and J by 2 bases, 7 bases remained unmatched. The CDR3 is 16 amino acids. Germline V gene sequence: CDR1 LGHDT, CDR2 YNNKEL (reference sequence). This chain's CDR3 is CASSLGLEITYNEQFF. DNA of the CDR3: TGTGCCAGCAGCCTGGGACTAGAGATCACCTACAATGAGCAGTTCTTC.

This chain uses TRBV7-3 with TRBJ2-1; a possible D gene is TRBD1 (5 bases). V lost 5 bases, J lost 8 bases, and 16 bases lay in between. This CDR3 comprises 14 residues. Germline values: CDR1 SGHTA, CDR2 FQGTGA. The CDR3 is CASSLRTRADEQFF. DNA for the CDR3: TGTGCCAGCAGCCTACGGACAAGAGCCGATGAGCAGTTCTTC.

The chain combines TRBV6-1 with TRBJ2-7; 13 nucleotides align to TRBD2. This CDR3 spans 15 amino acids. V lost 2 bases, J lost 4 bases, and 2 bases stayed unmatched. The V gene's germline CDR1 is MNHNS and CDR2 SASEGT. The CDR3 region has the DNA TGTGCCAGCAGTGAAACTAGCGGGGGGGTGTACGAGCAGTACTTC. It yields the protein CASSETSGGVYEQYF.

Concerning this clone itself: Germline and junction disagree at one end, which may indicate a read error. V and J are TRBV28 and TRBJ1-5; 9 nucleotides match TRBD1. The CDR3 totals 14 residues. Germline lookup yields CDR1 MDHEN and CDR2 SYDVKM. This CDR3 is CASSSTGGNQPQHF. The CDR3 DNA reads as TGTGCCAGCAGCTCTACAGGGGGCAACCAGCCCCAGCATTTT.

This clone appeared a single time. V and J are TRBV27 and TRBJ1-5, with 10 bases fitting TRBD1. J was trimmed by 11 bases and V by 5 bases; bases with no gene match: 9. Germline assignment: CDR1 MNHEY and CDR2 SMNVEV (reference sequence). CDR3 size: 14 residues. CDR3 residues: CASSTTGGALTQHF. The CDR3 nucleotides read TGTGCCAGCAGTACGACAGGGGGCGCGTTGACCCAGCATTTT.

The gene calls are TRBV21-1 and TRBJ1-2; the table calls TRBD1, which could not be checked here. TRBV21-1 is a pseudogene. The CDR3 is 17 residues long. As DNA, the CDR3 is TGTGCCAGCAGCAAAGAGGGGGTCACAGCAGGGGAATATGGCTACACCTTC. As protein: CASSKEGVTAGEYGYTF.

The count of this clone is one. The chain couples TRBV2 to TRBJ1-4, with TRBD1 identical over 11 bases. The CDR3 length is 16 residues. Trimming at V came to 6 bases and at J to 3 bases, leaving 6 bases not matched to a gene. CDR1 is SNHLY and CDR2 is FYNNEI in the germline V gene. The DNA of the CDR3 is TGTGCCAGCAGACCCGGGACAGGGGGGGCTAATGAAAAACTGTTTTTT. Its protein product is CASRPGTGGANEKLFF.

The J gene is TRBJ2-3, the V gene TRBV19; TRBD2 matches at 11 bases. The CDR3 loop spans 15 amino acids. V trimming: 6 bases; J trimming: 4 bases; junction bases outside the gene matches: 6. Germline V lookup: CDR1 LNHDA, CDR2 SQIVND (reference sequence). CDR3 sequence (DNA): TGTGCCAGTAGAGCCGGGACTAGCGGTGCAGATACGCAGTATTTT. Translating gives CASRAGTSGADTQYF.

V and J are TRBV11-1 and TRBJ2-3; no clear D. Trimming removed 4 bases at V and 0 bases at J, with 11 bases between. The CDR3 is 15 residues long. The V gene's germline CDR1 is SGHAT and CDR2 FQDESV (reference sequence). The chain's CDR3 is CASSSRVPSTDTQYF. For the CDR3, the DNA is TGTGCCAGCAGCTCACGAGTGCCTAGCACAGATACGCAGTATTTT.

The chain has TRBV5-4 and TRBJ2-7; the D gene is possibly TRBD2 (6 bases). Trimming cost V 2 bases and J 0 bases, with 9 bases left between them. Looked up from germline, CDR1 is SGHNT and CDR2 is YYREEE (reference sequence). CDR3 length: 14 residues. The CDR3 sequence: CASSFGGHSYEQYF. The DNA for the CDR3 is TGTGCCAGCAGCTTCGGGGGTCACTCCTACGAGCAGTACTTC.

The chain links TRBV29-1 to TRBJ2-3; 14 nucleotides agree with TRBD2. This CDR3 has 16 residues. After removal of 3 bases from V and 0 bases from J, the junction contained 2 bases not matched to a gene. Germline lookup yields CDR1 SQVTM and CDR2 ANQGSEA. CDR3 amino acids: CSVDGTSGSSTDTQYF. DNA for the CDR3: TGCAGCGTTGACGGGACTAGCGGGAGTAGCACAGATACGCAGTATTTT.